These 7 T cell receptor beta chains share one sample of origin, sequenced in a study of breast tumors, draining lymph nodes, adjacent tissues. TCRdb called the multiplex PCR reads again in MiXCR, with one record for every CDR3 protein. The sample holds 66,000 or so distinct CDR3 sequences, over 40% seen once. The source material was breast tumor tissue. The receptors come from a female donor with breast cancer. Some clones in this sample may be carry-over from other donors' samples.

The genes are TRBV29-1 and TRBJ1-1; TRBD1 matches 12 bases. The CDR3 contains 17 residues. Per the germline V gene, CDR1 is SQVTM and CDR2 is ANQGSEA. The V and J ends lost 3 bases and 1 base, in that order; junction bases with no gene match: 9. DNA of the CDR3: TGCAGCGTTGATTTTAGGGACAGGGGGCGGTGGAACACTGAAGCTTTCTTT. Translation: CSVDFRDRGRWNTEAFF.

Concerning this clonotype: This may be a read error: a much more frequent sequence differs by one nucleotide. The CDR3 protein is CASSHRSTNTGELFF. CDR3 nucleotides: TGTGCCAGCAGTCACAGATCCACGAACACCGGGGAGCTGTTTTTT. The J gene is TRBJ2-2, the V gene TRBV6-6; D call uncertain. The CDR3 is made up of 15 amino acids. V lost 5 bases, J lost 0 bases, and 10 bases lay in between. Germline V gene sequence: CDR1 MNHNY, CDR2 SVGAGI (reference sequence).

This chain connects TRBV19 to TRBJ2-6, with 12 bases lining up with TRBD1. In germline, CDR1 is LNHDA, CDR2 SQIVND (reference sequence). The CDR3 totals 20 residues. V dropped 1 base and J dropped 2; count of bases not matched to a gene: 9. In DNA form, the CDR3 reads TGTGCCAGTAGTATAGCTCTCACCGGGACAGGGGGCCCTGGGGCCAACGTCCTGACTTTC. This sequence encodes CASSIALTGTGGPGANVLTF.

In its sample, this clonotype was seen many times. The rearrangement links TRBV28 to TRBJ1-6; D remains ambiguous. Germline-derived CDR1 and CDR2 are MDHEN and SYDVKM. V was cut by 6 bases and J by 0 bases, with 6 bases left in between. CDR3 length equals 14 residues. In DNA, the CDR3 is TGTGCCAGCAGGGACCGCTCCTATAATTCACCCCTCCACTTT. Amino acids: CASRDRSYNSPLHF.

The sample holds many counts of this clonotype. The V call is TRBV11-3, the J call TRBJ2-7, with 11 bases fitting TRBD2. V dropped 5 bases and J dropped 0; count of bases not matched to a gene: 6. Germline lookup yields CDR1 SGHNT and CDR2 YENEEA. This CDR3 spans 16 amino acids. The CDR3 here is CASSIPGTSGSYEQYF. The DNA of the CDR3 is TGTGCCAGCAGCATTCCCGGGACTAGCGGCTCCTACGAGCAGTACTTC.

This clonotype was found many times. V and J are TRBV7-9 and TRBJ1-1; D is unresolved. The germline V gene has CDR1 SEHNR and CDR2 FQNEAQ (reference sequence). V was cut by 1 base and J by 3 bases, with 9 bases left in between. The CDR3 spans 14 residues. The CDR3 DNA reads as TGTGCCAGCAGCTTAGTTTCAGCGCACACTGAAGCTTTCTTT. This codes for CASSLVSAHTEAFF.

This clonotype occurred many times. The chain employs TRBV11-1 and TRBJ2-7; D unresolved. The V end lost 5 bases, the J end lost 0 bases, and 8 bases lay between the germline ends. The CDR3 has 13 amino acids. Per the germline V gene, CDR1 is SGHAT and CDR2 is FQDESV (reference sequence). CDR3 loop: CASSPMRSYEQYF. The CDR3 DNA reads TGTGCCAGCAGCCCGATGCGCTCCTACGAGCAGTACTTC.